This entry features one T cell receptor beta chain sequence. The data belong to a study of OX40 agonist ivuxolimab in advanced cancers. Study-wide context: Ivuxolimab was delivered to patients intravenously every 2 weeks at doses spanning 0.01 to 10 mg/kg.

Sequencing used immunoSEQ multiplex PCR; TCRdb keeps in-frame clones, though not all of them. The table shows approximately 89,000 clones, with over 75% occurring only once. This CDR3 spans 12 amino acids. Trimming pared 2 bases from V and 7 bases from J, leaving 9 bases between. Per the germline V gene, CDR1 is SGDLS and CDR2 is YYNGEE. The receptor's source is an adult with an advanced solid tumor such as melanoma, head and neck, liver or kidney cancer. The chain has TRBV9 and TRBJ2-5; D might be TRBD2 (6 bases). The sequenced sample was CD4+ or CD8+ T cells sorted from blood, obtained in a trial of the OX40 agonist ivuxolimab. The CDR3 coding sequence is TGTGCCAGCAGCGTCGGAGCGGGGACCCAGTACTTC. Translated, it gives CASSVGAGTQYF.